The clone carrying this T cell receptor beta chain has a handful of counts. No antigen is known for it. V shed 10 bases, J shed 1 base, and the junction held 2 bases outside the gene matches. The CDR3 extends over 14 amino acids. CDR1 is WSHSY, CDR2 SAAADI, per germline. Repertoires were generated with immunoSEQ multiplex PCR, while TCRdb's copy carries only in-frame clones and drops some. This sample yields tens of thousands of clones, of which 68% are seen a single time; around 1.7% belongs to the top ten. This sample was included in a study of STAT5B mutations in CD4+ large granular lymphocyte leukemia. Study conclusions and caveats: The CD4+ versus CD8+ T-LGLL clonality difference may reflect limited sample size.

The TCR comes from a human donor in good health. The chain uses TRBV10-2 and TRBJ2-2; 11 bases match TRBD2. Specimen: CD4+ T cells from blood buffy coats. DNA of the CDR3: TGCGCCACCGGACTAGCGGGGAACACCGGGGAGCTGTTTTTT. Protein sequence: CATGLAGNTGELFF.